This T cell receptor beta chain was sequenced during a study of shared T cell receptors in the human thymus. Sequenced by immunoSEQ multiplex PCR; TCRdb stores in-frame clones only, minus some. The data show hundreds of thousands of clones, 70% to 90% seen once. The V gene lost 5 bases and the J gene lost 0 bases, with 23 bases spanning the gap. The CDR3 has 20 residues. Germline lookup yields CDR1 SGHVS and CDR2 FNYEAQ. A further study also used this sample, focusing on human thymus T cells. From that paper: Samples came from healthy Finnish infants during open corrective cardiac surgery. Corrective cardiac surgery supplied the resected thymus tissue. Gene usage (both V and J) appeared biased in thymic and blood repertoires.

What was sequenced was thymocytes. This sequence was found in a girl less than two years old with a congenital heart defect. The rearrangement uses TRBV7-6 and TRBJ2-6; weak D call: TRBD2 (6 bases). The CDR3 nucleotides are TGTGCCAGCAGCGCGCGGGACCGCAGATCACCTACCTCTGGGGCCAACGTCCTGACTTTC. It is translated as CASSARDRRSPTSGANVLTF.